The table lists the clone carrying this T cell receptor (beta chain) with a few counts. The source of the sample is a study of blood T cell repertoires in COVID-19. Study-level background: The United States, Italy and Spain supplied acute and convalescent COVID-19 samples. T cells, B-cell-depleted T cells, or PBMCs provided the cDNA or gDNA that served as material.

Study processing details: The authors estimated nucleated cell counts from reference gene primer amplification. The table came from immunoSEQ multiplex PCR; TCRdb's copy has only in-frame clones and leaves some out. Clone size and V and J calls were adopted from that table, with D and trimming inferred from the DNA. The table lists fewer than 120,000 clones, 70% to 80% of them singletons. Input material: peripheral blood. The clonotype comes from an older woman with acute or convalescent COVID-19.

CDR3 coding DNA: TGTGCCAGCAGCTTAGGAGACAGGGGGGGGCAGCCCCAGCATTTT. Translated, it gives CASSLGDRGGQPQHF. The chain joins TRBV7-9 to TRBJ1-5, with 9 bases matching TRBD1. Trimming cost V 1 base and J 7 bases; bases outside gene matches: 5. Germline CDR1 and CDR2: SEHNR and FQNEAQ (reference sequence). This CDR3 comprises 15 residues.